This record concerns one T cell receptor (beta chain) sequence. CDR3 size: 20 residues. TCRdb's copy holds only in-frame clones and misses some; the assay was immunoSEQ multiplex PCR. The table records under 250,000 clones, just under 85% of them present only once. The sample belongs to a study of blood T cell repertoires in COVID-19. The chain carries TRBV21-1 and TRBJ1-1. TRBV21-1 is assigned pseudogene status. The TCR was taken from a woman aged 60-75 years with active or convalescent COVID-19. The sample comprised peripheral blood. The CDR3 spells CASSNDSGGLGGARDTEAFF. The CDR3 bases are TGTGCCAGCAGCAACGATAGCGGAGGTTTAGGGGGGGCGCGTGACACTGAAGCTTTCTTT.